Listed here are 30 T cell receptor beta chains from one sample, sequenced in a study of control samples from healthy donors and cancer patients. Using immunoSEQ multiplex PCR, the repertoire was profiled, and TCRdb retains in-frame clones only, with some absent. Of tens of thousands of clones listed, about 89% were seen once; the top ten hold 10%. The material sequenced was PBMCs. Source of these receptors: a woman aged 60-75 years with lung cancer.

The V gene is TRBV4-1, the J gene TRBJ1-5, with TRBD1 as a possible D gene (5 bases). Trimming took off 3 bases at V and 3 bases at J, with 6 bases between the two ends. This CDR3 comprises 13 residues. Germline V gene data show CDR1 as MGHRA and CDR2 as YSYEKL. CDR3 bases: TGCGCCAGCAGCCAGGGGGACAATCAGCCCCAGCATTTT. It codes for CASSQGDNQPQHF.

V and J are TRBV7-2 and TRBJ1-5; 9 bases agree with TRBD1. Trimming cost V 5 bases and J 5 bases; bases outside gene matches: 10. CDR3 length equals 16 residues. Germline assignment: CDR1 SGHTA and CDR2 FQGNSA. The CDR3 spells CASSDYTGGWDQPQHF. The CDR3 DNA is TGTGCCAGCAGCGACTACACAGGGGGCTGGGATCAGCCCCAGCATTTT.

V gene TRBV4-1 combines with J gene TRBJ1-4; perhaps TRBD1 as D (6 bases). V was pared by 1 base and J by 5 bases, with 11 bases between. The CDR3 runs to 15 residues. Germline V gene lookup returns CDR1 MGHRA and CDR2 YSYEKL. Written as DNA, the CDR3 is TGCGCCAGCAGCCAAGCTGGTACAGGGAATGAAAAACTGTTTTTT. This gives the protein CASSQAGTGNEKLFF.

The V gene is TRBV9, the J gene TRBJ2-5; D is perhaps TRBD1 or TRBD2 (5 bases each). The germline gives CDR1 SGDLS, CDR2 YYNGEE. Trimming pared 0 bases from V and 2 bases from J, leaving 8 bases between. The CDR3 has 14 amino acids. CDR3 loop: CASSVGGRQETQYF. CDR3 nucleotide sequence: TGTGCCAGCAGCGTAGGGGGACGGCAAGAGACCCAGTACTTC.

This clone was seen only once. V and J are TRBV5-4 and TRBJ2-1, with 10 bases aligning to TRBD1. J was trimmed by 15 bases and V by 6 bases; bases with no gene match: 18. Germline CDR1 SGHNT, CDR2 YYREEE (reference sequence). CDR3 length equals 15 residues. The CDR3 bases are TGTGCCAGCACCACCCGGACCGGGACAGGGGAGGAGTGGTTCTTC. Protein product: CASTTRTGTGEEWFF.

The chain recombines TRBV6-2 or TRBV6-3 with TRBJ1-2, with 7 bases that match TRBD1. CDR3 length: 13 amino acids. In germline, CDR1 is MNHEY, CDR2 SVGEGT. J was trimmed by 12 bases and V by 5 bases; bases with no gene match: 12. The CDR3: CASSDLKTGHHTF. The CDR3 nucleotides are TGTGCCAGCAGTGACTTAAAGACAGGGCACCACACCTTC.

This chain links TRBV7-2 with TRBJ2-3; 9 nucleotides agree with TRBD2. The CDR3 spans 14 residues. Germline lookup yields CDR1 SGHTA and CDR2 FQGNSA. V lost 2 bases and J lost 13; bases outside the gene matches: 10. CDR3 in amino acids: CASSLLGSAGGEYF. As DNA, the CDR3 is TGTGCCAGCAGCTTACTCGGGTCGGCGGGAGGGGAGTATTTT.

The chain uses TRBV28 and TRBJ2-5; 7 nucleotides line up with TRBD1. The length of the CDR3 is 14 residues. Germline V gene lookup returns CDR1 MDHEN and CDR2 SYDVKM. V trimming: 5 bases; J trimming: 3 bases; junction bases outside the gene matches: 6. The CDR3 loop is CASSPGTAEETQYF. The DNA for the CDR3 is TGTGCCAGCAGTCCCGGGACAGCTGAAGAGACCCAGTACTTC.

This chain links TRBV27 with TRBJ2-7; D tentatively reads TRBD1 or TRBD2 (7 bases each). This CDR3 is built from 15 residues. CDR1 and CDR2 (germline): MNHEY, SMNVEV (reference sequence). V was cut by 2 bases and J by 5 bases, with 16 bases left in between. This CDR3 reads CASSLAAGGEDEQYF. In nucleotides, the CDR3 is TGTGCCAGCAGTTTAGCTGCAGGGGGGGAAGACGAGCAGTACTTC.

This clone was seen just once. The chain combines TRBV5-1 with TRBJ1-1, with no clear D. V lost 4 bases and J lost 1, with 8 bases in between. Germline CDR1 is SGHRS and CDR2 is YFSETQ. CDR3 length equals 13 residues. CDR3 DNA: TGCGCCAGCAGCCCCGAACCGAACACTGAAGCTTTCTTT. As protein: CASSPEPNTEAFF.

V usage is TRBV15 and J usage is TRBJ2-4; 9 bases match TRBD1. Germline V gene sequence: CDR1 LNHNV, CDR2 YYDKDF (reference sequence). J gave up 3 bases and V 1 base, and 7 bases lay outside the gene matches. The CDR3 consists of 17 residues. CDR3 nucleotide sequence: TGTGCCACCAGCAGAGTGGGACAGGGCTCACTCAAAAACATTCAGTACTTC. This translates into CATSRVGQGSLKNIQYF.

This clone was seen a handful of times. The junction differs from germline at one of its ends, possibly a read error. V usage is TRBV19 and J usage is TRBJ1-2; 7 nucleotides line up with TRBD1. CDR3 length: 17 residues. Germline V lookup: CDR1 LNHDA, CDR2 SQIVND (reference sequence). The DNA for the CDR3 is TGTGCCAGTAGCATAGGGGGAGCGACAGGGCCTAACTATGGCTACACCTTC. It codes for CASSIGGATGPNYGYTF.

The gene calls are TRBV6-2 or TRBV6-3 and TRBJ2-2; 11 bases align to TRBD2. The CDR3 length is 16 residues. Germline CDR1 and CDR2: MNHEY and SVGEGT. After removal of 6 bases from V and 0 bases from J, the junction contained 3 bases not matched to a gene. CDR3 in amino acids: CASSPGLAANTGELFF. CDR3 DNA: TGTGCCAGCAGCCCGGGACTAGCGGCGAACACCGGGGAGCTGTTTTTT.

V and J are TRBV6-5 and TRBJ1-5; 9 bases match TRBD1. V shed 7 bases and J 2 bases; nucleotides not matched to a gene: 6. In germline, CDR1 is MNHEY, CDR2 SVGAGI. The CDR3 is 15 amino acids. The CDR3 loop is CASTSTGGGNQPQHF. DNA of the CDR3: TGTGCCAGCACCTCGACAGGGGGTGGCAATCAGCCCCAGCATTTT.

Of note for this clone: The sample holds other DNA sequences that translate to the same CDR3. The gene calls are TRBV11-3 and TRBJ2-3, with no clear D. V lost 1 base, J lost 3 bases, and 5 bases lay in between. From germline, CDR1 is SGHNT and CDR2 YENEEA. The CDR3 has 13 amino acids. The chain's CDR3 is CASSLAPTDTQYF. For the CDR3, the DNA is TGTGCCAGCAGCTTAGCCCCTACAGATACGCAGTATTTT. Full variable domain (rest looked up from reference TRBV11-3 and TRBJ2-3): EAGVVQSPRYKIIEKKQPVAFWCNPISGHNTLYWYLQNLGQGPELLIRYENEEAVDDSQLPKDRFSAERLKGVDSTLKIQPAELGDSAVYLCASSLAPTDTQYFGPGTRLTVL.

This chain links TRBV9 with TRBJ1-6, with a possible D match to TRBD1 (6 bases). CDR1 is SGDLS and CDR2 is YYNGEE in the germline V gene. V was clipped by 3 bases and J by 0 bases, with 10 bases between them. The CDR3 is 16 amino acids. The CDR3 region has the DNA TGTGCCAGCAGCGCTTCGGACAGCTCCTATAATTCACCCCTCCACTTT. It specifies CASSASDSSYNSPLHF.

This clone appeared once. The rearrangement links TRBV6-5 to TRBJ1-4; D is perhaps TRBD1 (6 bases). This CDR3 comprises 14 residues. V shed 6 bases and J shed 8 bases, with 16 bases lying between them. Germline V gene lookup returns CDR1 MNHEY and CDR2 SVGAGI. This chain's CDR3 is CASRGDGGEEKLFF. CDR3 in DNA: TGTGCCAGCAGAGGTGACGGGGGCGAAGAAAAACTGTTTTTT.

The CDR3 nucleotides read TGTGCCAGCAGCATTGACTTCTGGAACATTCAGTACTTC. This gives the protein CASSIDFWNIQYF. This rearrangement joins TRBV11-1 to TRBJ2-4; D ambiguous. This CDR3 has 13 amino acids. Germline-derived CDR1 and CDR2 are SGHAT and FQDESV (reference sequence). Deletions cut 5 bases from V and 7 bases from J, with 12 bases between. The full variable domain, rest sourced from reference TRBV11-1 and TRBJ2-4, is EAEVAQSPRYKITEKSQAVAFWCDPISGHATLYWYRQILGQGPELLVQFQDESVVDDSQLPKDRFSAERLKGVDSTLKIQPAELGDSAMYLCASSIDFWNIQYFGAGTRLSVL.

This chain links TRBV7-9 with TRBJ2-5; a possible D gene is TRBD1 (7 bases). V was pared by 1 base and J by 3 bases, with 15 bases between. CDR3 length: 16 amino acids. Per the germline V gene, CDR1 is SEHNR and CDR2 is FQNEAQ (reference sequence). This CDR3 is CASSLGRGRTEETQYF. The CDR3 DNA reads as TGTGCCAGCAGCTTAGGGAGGGGGCGAACCGAAGAGACCCAGTACTTC.

The chain combines TRBV9 with TRBJ2-6; 10 positions match TRBD2. Germline assignment: CDR1 SGDLS and CDR2 YYNGEE. The CDR3 covers 17 residues. V gave up 3 bases and J gave up 4 bases; unmatched junction bases: 7. The CDR3 coding sequence is TGTGCCAGCAGCGGGATAGCGGGAGGTCTGGGGGCCAACGTCCTGACTTTC. It specifies CASSGIAGGLGANVLTF.

The rearrangement uses TRBV30 and TRBJ2-7, with 10 positions matching TRBD2. This CDR3 contains 17 residues. Germline V CDR1 and CDR2: GTSNPN, SVGIG (reference sequence). With V trimmed by 6 bases and J by 0 bases, 14 bases remained unmatched. The CDR3 spells CACDPGLAISSSYEQYF. CDR3 sequence (DNA): TGTGCCTGCGATCCGGGACTAGCGATATCTAGCTCCTACGAGCAGTACTTC. Complete variable domain (other parts from reference TRBV30 and TRBJ2-7): SQTIHQWPATLVQPVGSPLSLECTVEGTSNPNLYWYRQAAGRGLQLLFYSVGIGQISSEVPQNLSASRPQDRQFILSSKKLLLSDSGFYLCACDPGLAISSSYEQYFGPGTRLTVT.

This chain connects TRBV5-4 to TRBJ2-1; no reliable D call. V was shortened by 0 bases and J by 0 bases, with 7 bases between the two germline ends. The CDR3 totals 15 residues. Germline CDR1 SGHNT, CDR2 YYREEE (reference sequence). The CDR3 DNA follows: TGTGCCAGCAGCTTGGACCGAAGCTCCTACAATGAGCAGTTCTTC. Protein product: CASSLDRSSYNEQFF.

The V call is TRBV7-9, the J call TRBJ2-2, with 8 bases that match TRBD2. The junction had 6 bases not matched to a gene; V was cut back by 0 bases and J by 6 bases. Germline-derived CDR1 and CDR2 are SEHNR and FQNEAQ (reference sequence). The CDR3 has 16 residues. The CDR3 sequence is CASSLAVLAGPGELFF. DNA of the CDR3: TGTGCCAGCAGCTTAGCCGTCTTAGCGGGACCCGGGGAGCTGTTTTTT.

In this sample, this clone turned up once. The V and J genes are TRBV10-1 and TRBJ2-2; 8 bases match TRBD2. The CDR3 is made up of 15 amino acids. V shed 5 bases, J shed 3 bases, and the junction held 5 bases outside the gene matches. The germline V gene has CDR1 WNHNN and CDR2 SYGVQD (reference sequence). The CDR3 nucleotides are TGCGCCAGCAGTCGGGGGACTAGGGACACCGGGGAGCTGTTTTTT. Protein sequence: CASSRGTRDTGELFF.

The CDR3 DNA sequence: TGTGCCAGCACGGTAGGAGGGCCGGCAGATACGCAGTATTTT. Protein sequence: CASTVGGPADTQYF. V usage is TRBV7-9 and J usage is TRBJ2-3, with a possible D match to TRBD2 (6 bases). Germline-derived CDR1 and CDR2 are SEHNR and FQNEAQ (reference sequence). Trimming took off 7 bases at V and 4 bases at J, with 15 bases between the two ends. This CDR3 has 14 amino acids.

This chain connects TRBV13 to TRBJ1-2; D not resolved. The CDR3 loop spans 14 amino acids. V gave up 0 bases and J gave up 8 bases, with 13 bases separating them. CDR1 and CDR2 from the germline V gene are PRHDT and FYEKMQ (reference sequence). The DNA of the CDR3 is TGTGCCAGCAGCTTAGGCCGCCAGGATGGGGGCTACACCTTC. Protein: CASSLGRQDGGYTF.

The sample holds a few counts of this clone. The chain carries TRBV12-3 or TRBV12-4 and TRBJ1-1; D unresolved. V lost 9 bases to trimming and J lost 6 bases, with 11 bases between them. CDR3 length equals 11 residues. For the CDR3, the DNA is TGTGCCAGTAAGGGTGAGGCTGAAGCTTTCTTT. As protein: CASKGEAEAFF.

The chain employs TRBV7-9 and TRBJ1-1; D is uncertain. Germline V gene data show CDR1 as SEHNR and CDR2 as FQNEAQ (reference sequence). The V end was cut by 5 bases, the J end by 9 bases, with 31 bases between. The CDR3 has 18 amino acids. The CDR3 DNA reads TGTGCCAGCAGCCAAACAATAGCATTTGGGGTCCCCCTTGAGAAAGCTTTCTTT. Translated: CASSQTIAFGVPLEKAFF.

The chain couples TRBV30 to TRBJ1-1, with a weak D call TRBD1 (6 bases). CDR1 GTSNPN and CDR2 SVGIG come from the germline V gene (reference sequence). This CDR3 has 12 amino acids. Trimming removed 3 bases at V and 6 bases at J, with 11 bases between. DNA for the CDR3: TGTGCCTGGAGGGGGGGCAAGGCTGAAGCTTTCTTT. It yields the protein CAWRGGKAEAFF.

The CDR3 loop is CASSPRAGEWDTQYF. The DNA for the CDR3 is TGTGCCAGCTCACCCAGGGCGGGAGAGTGGGATACGCAGTATTTT. This chain connects TRBV18 to TRBJ2-3; 7 nucleotides align to TRBD2. This CDR3 is 15 amino acids long. Germline V gene lookup returns CDR1 KGHSH and CDR2 LQKENI. J lost 6 bases, V lost 3 bases, and 9 bases had no gene match.